The present T cell receptor beta chain was sequenced within a study of T-cell reconstitution after alpha-beta-depleted transplantation in children (TCRdb year 2016). Looking at the study overall: Using TCR repertoire profiling, the study quantitatively followed how T-cell immune reconstitution unfolded in children after TCRalphabeta/CD19-depleted allogeneic hematopoietic cell transplantation.

Overall results and qualifications from the work: The apparently early recovery of alphabetaT-cell counts about two months after transplant reportedly depended on only several hundred rapidly expanded clones that came from non-depleted graft cells. In some patients, the high TCRbeta diversity seen at day 60 was put down to recipient T cells and intrathymic progenitors that had survived conditioning. The frequencies of hyperexpanded clones fell over the following months, and after one year, T-cell counts and TCRbeta diversity were mostly attributed to newly produced T cells.

Comments on this clonotype: There is no known antigen for this receptor. No base-level quality is on record; no much larger clone is a single base apart.

V is pared back by 1 base and J by 0 bases, with 20 bases lying between the germline termini. The CDR3 measures 18 amino acids from cysteine to phenylalanine. Only the CDR3 DNA stays, 54 bases, in frame from base 1. CDR1 is given as DFQATT and CDR2 as SNEGSKA, both from the germline V gene (reference sequence). Libraries were made using PCR. The sequencer was an Illumina HiSeq 2500. TCR library preparation used molecular barcoding, with unique molecular identifiers applied to normalize quantification of the TCRbeta repertoire. Using fastp trimming at Q25 and MiXCR clonotype assembly, TCRdb reanalyzed the public sequencing data and kept in-frame beta chains. One record per CDR3 amino acid sequence lists the most common genes and DNA. For this sample the table gives around 490,000 distinct CDR3 sequences, of which roughly 10% were detected only once. Roughly 15% of the sample rests with the top ten. What this sample's treatment or condition label stands for: allogeneic hematopoietic cell transplantation with graft depleted of TCRalphabeta T cells and CD19 B cells. TCRalphabeta/CD19-depleted allogeneic hematopoietic cell grafts were given to the transplant recipients, all of whom were children.

The sequence links TRBV20-1 to TRBJ2-3; the D gene cannot be named for sure. The sequence came from a female patient aged 2-9 years who had a stem cell transplant for aplastic anemia, so the T cells may come from the graft donor. The sample in question was PBMCs, mostly from graft donor cells, obtained 180 days after TCRalphabeta/CD19-depleted stem cell transplant. The CDR3 reads as follows: CSARASPYGGPSTDTQYF. The bases are TGCAGTGCTAGAGCTTCACCCTATGGCGGCCCTAGCACAGATACGCAGTATTTT.